Sequencing of this T cell receptor beta chain was carried out in a study of Tregs in tolerant kidney transplant recipients. Findings of the study overall: The small number of patients limits these findings pending further validation.

The germline CDR1 and CDR2 sequences are LGHNA and YNFKEQ. The V gene end was trimmed by 0 bases and the J gene end by 6 bases; junction bases not matched to a gene: 5. There are 16 residues in the CDR3. Libraries were prepared by immunoSEQ multiplex PCR; TCRdb keeps only in-frame clonotypes and omits some of them. The sample contains about 100,000 clones, 90% to 95% of which appear only once. For this clone: Its target is not known.

Recipients received nonmyeloablative bone marrow transplants from related graft donors, with transient mixed chimerism. The rearrangement uses TRBV4-2 and TRBJ1-4, with 9 bases that match TRBD1. Sequences were derived from CD4+ T cells from blood (PBMCs), sampled 12 months after the transplant. The TCR comes from a human patient who received a combined kidney and bone marrow transplant. Some T cells may trace back to the graft donor. Here the CDR3 DNA reads TGTGCCAGCAGCCAAGAGTTGGGACAGGGACATGAAAAACTGTTTTTT. It codes for CASSQELGQGHEKLFF.